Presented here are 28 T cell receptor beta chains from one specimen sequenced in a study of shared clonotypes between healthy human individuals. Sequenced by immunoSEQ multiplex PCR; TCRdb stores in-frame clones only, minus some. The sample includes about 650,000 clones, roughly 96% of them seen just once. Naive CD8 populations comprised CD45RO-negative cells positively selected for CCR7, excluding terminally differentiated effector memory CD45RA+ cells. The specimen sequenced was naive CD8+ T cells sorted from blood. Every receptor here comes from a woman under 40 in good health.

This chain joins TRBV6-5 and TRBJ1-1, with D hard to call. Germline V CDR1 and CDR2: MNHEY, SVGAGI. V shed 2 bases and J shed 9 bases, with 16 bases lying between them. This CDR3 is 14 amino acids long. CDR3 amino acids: CASSYTPENLQAFF. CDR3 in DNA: TGTGCCAGCAGTTACACACCAGAAAATCTACAAGCTTTCTTT.

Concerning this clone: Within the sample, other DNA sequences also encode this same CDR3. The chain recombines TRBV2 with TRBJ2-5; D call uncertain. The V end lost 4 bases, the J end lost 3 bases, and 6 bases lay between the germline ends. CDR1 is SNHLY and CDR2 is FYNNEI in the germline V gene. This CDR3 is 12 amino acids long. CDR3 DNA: TGTGCCAGCAGTGGTAGGGAAGAGACCCAGTACTTC. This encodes CASSGREETQYF.

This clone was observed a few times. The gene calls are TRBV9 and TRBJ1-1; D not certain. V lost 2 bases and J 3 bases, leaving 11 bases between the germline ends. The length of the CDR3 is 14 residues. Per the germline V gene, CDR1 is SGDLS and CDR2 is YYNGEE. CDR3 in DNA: TGTGCCAGCAGCGTTGAAGCCCGAGACACTGAAGCTTTCTTT. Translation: CASSVEARDTEAFF.

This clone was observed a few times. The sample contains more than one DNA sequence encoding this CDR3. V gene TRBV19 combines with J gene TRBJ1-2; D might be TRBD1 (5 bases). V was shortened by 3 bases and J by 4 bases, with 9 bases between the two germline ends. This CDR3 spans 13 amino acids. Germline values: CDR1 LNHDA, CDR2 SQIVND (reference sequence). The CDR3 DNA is TGTGCCAGTAGTATCGGGGGGTCCTATGGCTACACCTTC. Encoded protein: CASSIGGSYGYTF.

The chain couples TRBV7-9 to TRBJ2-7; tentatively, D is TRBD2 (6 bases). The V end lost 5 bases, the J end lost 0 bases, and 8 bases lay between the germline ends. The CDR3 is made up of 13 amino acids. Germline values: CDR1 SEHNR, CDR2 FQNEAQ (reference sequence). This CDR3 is CASSAGTSYEQYF. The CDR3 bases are TGTGCCAGCAGCGCGGGGACCTCCTACGAGCAGTACTTC.

The CDR3 region has the DNA TGTGCCAGCAGCTTGGAGGTGGGGAATGAGCAGTTCTTC. As protein: CASSLEVGNEQFF. V is TRBV5-6 and J is TRBJ2-1; no definite D call. The germline V gene has CDR1 SGHDT and CDR2 YYEEEE. This CDR3 spans 13 amino acids. Trimming shortened V by 0 bases and J by 7 bases, and 8 bases separated the two germline ends.

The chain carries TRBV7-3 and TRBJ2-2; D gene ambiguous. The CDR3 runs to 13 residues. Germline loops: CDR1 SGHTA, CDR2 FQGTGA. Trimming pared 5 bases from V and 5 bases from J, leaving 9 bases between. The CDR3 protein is CASSQTGTGELFF. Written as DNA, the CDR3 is TGTGCCAGCAGCCAGACTGGGACCGGGGAGCTGTTTTTT.

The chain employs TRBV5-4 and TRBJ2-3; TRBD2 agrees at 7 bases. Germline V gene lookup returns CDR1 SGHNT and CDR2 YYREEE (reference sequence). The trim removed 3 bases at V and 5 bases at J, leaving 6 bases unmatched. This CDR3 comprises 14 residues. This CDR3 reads CASSWEGLEDTQYF. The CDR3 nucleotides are TGTGCCAGCAGCTGGGAGGGCCTTGAAGATACGCAGTATTTT.

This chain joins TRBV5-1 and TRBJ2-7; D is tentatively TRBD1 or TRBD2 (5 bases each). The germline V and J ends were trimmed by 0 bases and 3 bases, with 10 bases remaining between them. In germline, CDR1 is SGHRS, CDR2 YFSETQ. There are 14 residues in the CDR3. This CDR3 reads CASSLVGTDYEQYF. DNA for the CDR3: TGCGCCAGCAGCTTGGTAGGGACGGACTACGAGCAGTACTTC.

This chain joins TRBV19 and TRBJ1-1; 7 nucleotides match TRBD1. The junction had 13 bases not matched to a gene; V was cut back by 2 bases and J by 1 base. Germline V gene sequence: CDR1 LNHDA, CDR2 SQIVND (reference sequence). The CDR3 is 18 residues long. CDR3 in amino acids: CASSIPLLQQGRNTEAFF. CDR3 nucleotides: TGTGCCAGTAGTATACCCCTTTTGCAACAGGGGAGGAACACTGAAGCTTTCTTT.

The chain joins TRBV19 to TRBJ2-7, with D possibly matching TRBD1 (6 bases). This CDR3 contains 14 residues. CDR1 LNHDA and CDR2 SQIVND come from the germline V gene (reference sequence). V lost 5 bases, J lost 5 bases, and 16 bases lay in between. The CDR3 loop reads CASSLGDIDNEQYF. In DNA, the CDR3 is TGTGCCAGTAGTTTAGGGGACATCGATAACGAGCAGTACTTC.

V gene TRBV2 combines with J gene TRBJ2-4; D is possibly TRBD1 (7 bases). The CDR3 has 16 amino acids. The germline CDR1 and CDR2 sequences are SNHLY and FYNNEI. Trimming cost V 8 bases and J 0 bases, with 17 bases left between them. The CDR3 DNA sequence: TGTGCCAGCGGAGGGGACAGCACTCTAGCCAAAAACATTCAGTACTTC. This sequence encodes CASGGDSTLAKNIQYF. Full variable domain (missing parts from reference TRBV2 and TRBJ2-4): EPEVTQTPSHQVTQMGQEVILRCVPISNHLYFYWYRQILGQKVEFLVSFYNNEISEKSEIFDDQFSVERPDGSNFTLKIRSTKLEDSAMYFCASGGDSTLAKNIQYFGAGTRLSVL.

CDR3 sequence reads: CSARSYGEQFF. The CDR3 DNA reads TGCAGTGCTAGATCCTATGGGGAGCAGTTCTTC. The chain is built from TRBV20-1 and TRBJ2-1; D is unresolved. Trimming pared 2 bases from V and 10 bases from J, leaving 9 bases between. Germline values: CDR1 DFQATT, CDR2 SNEGSKA (reference sequence). This CDR3 comprises 11 residues.

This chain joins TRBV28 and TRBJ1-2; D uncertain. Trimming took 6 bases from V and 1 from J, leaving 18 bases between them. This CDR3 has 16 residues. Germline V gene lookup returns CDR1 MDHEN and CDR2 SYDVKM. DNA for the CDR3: TGTGCCAGCAGCTGGGGTGGGCGGGAGTTTAACTATGGCTACACCTTC. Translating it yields CASSWGGREFNYGYTF.

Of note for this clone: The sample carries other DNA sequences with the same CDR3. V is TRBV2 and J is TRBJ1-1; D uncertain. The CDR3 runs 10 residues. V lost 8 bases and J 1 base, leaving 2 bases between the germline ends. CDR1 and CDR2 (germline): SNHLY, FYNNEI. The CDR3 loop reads CASRNTEAFF. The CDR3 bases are TGTGCCAGCCGGAACACTGAAGCTTTCTTT.

CDR3 sequence (DNA): TGTGCCAGCATCCGGAGAGCGTTGGGCACAGATACGCAGTATTTT. Translated: CASIRRALGTDTQYF. V is TRBV28 and J is TRBJ2-3; no clear D. Germline loops: CDR1 MDHEN, CDR2 SYDVKM. V was pared by 7 bases and J by 1 base, with 15 bases between. CDR3 length equals 15 residues.

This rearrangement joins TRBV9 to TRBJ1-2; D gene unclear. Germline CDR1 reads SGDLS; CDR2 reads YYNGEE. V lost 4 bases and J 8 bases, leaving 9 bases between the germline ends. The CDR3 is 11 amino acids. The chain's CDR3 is CASSSSRGYTF. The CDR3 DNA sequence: TGTGCCAGCAGCAGTTCTCGGGGCTACACCTTC.

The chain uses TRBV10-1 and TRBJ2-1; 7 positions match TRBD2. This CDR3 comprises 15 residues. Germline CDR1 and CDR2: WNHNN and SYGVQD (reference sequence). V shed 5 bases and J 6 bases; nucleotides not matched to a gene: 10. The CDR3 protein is CASSPRREFTNEQFF. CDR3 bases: TGCGCCAGCAGTCCCCGGCGGGAGTTCACCAATGAGCAGTTCTTC.

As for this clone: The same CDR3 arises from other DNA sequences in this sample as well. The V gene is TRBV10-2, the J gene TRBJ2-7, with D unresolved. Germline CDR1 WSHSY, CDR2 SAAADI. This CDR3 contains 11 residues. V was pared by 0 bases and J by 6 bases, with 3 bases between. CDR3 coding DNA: TGCGCCAGCAGTGAGTCATCCGAGCAGTACTTC. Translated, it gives CASSESSEQYF.

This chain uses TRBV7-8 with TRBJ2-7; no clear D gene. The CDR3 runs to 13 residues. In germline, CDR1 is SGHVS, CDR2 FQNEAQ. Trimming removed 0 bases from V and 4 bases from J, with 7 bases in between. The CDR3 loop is CASSLAMAYEQYF. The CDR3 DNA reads TGTGCCAGCAGCTTAGCGATGGCTTACGAGCAGTACTTC.

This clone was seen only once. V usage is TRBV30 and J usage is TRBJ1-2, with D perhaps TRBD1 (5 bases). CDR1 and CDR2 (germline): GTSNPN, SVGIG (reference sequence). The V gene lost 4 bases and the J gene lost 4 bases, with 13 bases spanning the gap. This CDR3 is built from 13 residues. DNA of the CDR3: TGTGCCTGGACGGCAGTGGGGGGCTATGGCTACACCTTC. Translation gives CAWTAVGGYGYTF. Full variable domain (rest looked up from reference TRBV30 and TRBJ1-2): SQTIHQWPATLVQPVGSPLSLECTVEGTSNPNLYWYRQAAGRGLQLLFYSVGIGQISSEVPQNLSASRPQDRQFILSSKKLLLSDSGFYLCAWTAVGGYGYTFGSGTRLTVV.

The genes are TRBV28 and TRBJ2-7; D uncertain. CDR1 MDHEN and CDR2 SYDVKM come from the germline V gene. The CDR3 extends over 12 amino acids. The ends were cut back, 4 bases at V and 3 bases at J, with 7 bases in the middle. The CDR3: CASSSGNYEQYF. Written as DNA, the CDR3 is TGTGCCAGCAGTTCGGGCAACTACGAGCAGTACTTC.

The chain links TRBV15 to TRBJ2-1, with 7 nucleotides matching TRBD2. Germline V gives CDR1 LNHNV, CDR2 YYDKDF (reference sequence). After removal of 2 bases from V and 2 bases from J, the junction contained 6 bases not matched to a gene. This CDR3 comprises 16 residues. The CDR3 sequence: CATSRYFAGAYNEQFF. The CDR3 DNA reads TGTGCCACCAGCAGATACTTCGCGGGAGCCTACAATGAGCAGTTCTTC.

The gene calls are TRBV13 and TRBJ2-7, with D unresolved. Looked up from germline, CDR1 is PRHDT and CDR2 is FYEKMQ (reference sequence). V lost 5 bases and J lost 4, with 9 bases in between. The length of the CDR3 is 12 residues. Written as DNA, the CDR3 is TGTGCCAGCAGCCAACAGAAATACGAGCAGTACTTC. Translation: CASSQQKYEQYF.

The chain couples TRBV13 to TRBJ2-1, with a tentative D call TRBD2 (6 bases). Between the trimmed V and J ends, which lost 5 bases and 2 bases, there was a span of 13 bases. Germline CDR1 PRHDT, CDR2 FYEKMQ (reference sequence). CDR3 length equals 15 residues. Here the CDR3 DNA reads TGTGCCAGCAGCCCCCGGGACTCCACCTACAATGAGCAGTTCTTC. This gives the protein CASSPRDSTYNEQFF.

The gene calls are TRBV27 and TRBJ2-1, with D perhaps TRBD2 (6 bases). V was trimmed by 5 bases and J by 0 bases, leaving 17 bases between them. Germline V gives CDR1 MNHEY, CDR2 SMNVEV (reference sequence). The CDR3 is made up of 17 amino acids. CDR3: CASSPLAARSSYNEQFF. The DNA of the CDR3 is TGTGCCAGCAGTCCATTAGCGGCCCGGAGCTCCTACAATGAGCAGTTCTTC.

The CDR3 region has the DNA TGTGCCAGCAGTTGGGGAGCGAGCGGGAGCAATGAGCAGTTCTTC. Translated, it gives CASSWGASGSNEQFF. The chain carries TRBV27 and TRBJ2-1; 8 nucleotides agree with TRBD2. J gave up 6 bases and V 4 bases, and 8 bases lay outside the gene matches. In germline, CDR1 is MNHEY, CDR2 SMNVEV (reference sequence). The CDR3 is made up of 15 amino acids.

CDR3 residues: CAVVGWRREVTDTQYF. The DNA for the CDR3 is TGTGCGGTGGTGGGGTGGCGGCGGGAGGTCACAGATACGCAGTATTTT. The chain couples TRBV7-7 to TRBJ2-3; TRBD2 agrees at 8 bases. This CDR3 region has 16 residues. Germline CDR1 and CDR2: SSHAT and FNYEAQ (reference sequence).